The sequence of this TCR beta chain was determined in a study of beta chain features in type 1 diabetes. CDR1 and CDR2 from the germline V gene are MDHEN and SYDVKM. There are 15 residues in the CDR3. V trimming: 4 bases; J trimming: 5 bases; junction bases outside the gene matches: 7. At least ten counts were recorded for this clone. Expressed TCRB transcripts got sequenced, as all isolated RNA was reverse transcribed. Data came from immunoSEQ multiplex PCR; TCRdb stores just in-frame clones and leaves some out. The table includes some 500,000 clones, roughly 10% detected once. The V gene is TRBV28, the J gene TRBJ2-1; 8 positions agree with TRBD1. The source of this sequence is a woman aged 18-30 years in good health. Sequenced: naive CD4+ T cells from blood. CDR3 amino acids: CASSSRQGRNNEQFF. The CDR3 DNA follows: TGTGCCAGCAGTTCAAGACAGGGGCGGAACAATGAGCAGTTCTTC.